Below, 23 T cell receptor beta chains from the same sample are listed, as sequenced in a study of B cell selection in AIRE deficiency. Sorted regulatory T cells were CD4-positive, CD25-high and CD127-low or negative. Method: immunoSEQ multiplex PCR; TCRdb's copy keeps in-frame clones and lacks some. The sample comprises around 26,000 clones, about 92% of which are singletons, and 1.1% rests with the top ten. The sample was CD4+CD25+ Tregs sorted from PBMCs. The source of these receptors is a human donor in good health.

The chain is built from TRBV28 and TRBJ1-2; D call uncertain. Per the germline V gene, CDR1 is MDHEN and CDR2 is SYDVKM. The V end lost 4 bases, the J end lost 0 bases, and 15 bases lay between the germline ends. The CDR3 runs to 16 residues. The CDR3 DNA follows: TGTGCCAGCAGTTCGGCAACAAAAACGGCTAACTATGGCTACACCTTC. Residues: CASSSATKTANYGYTF.

The chain couples TRBV19 to TRBJ1-1; the match to TRBD1 covers 8 bases. Germline lookup yields CDR1 LNHDA and CDR2 SQIVND (reference sequence). The CDR3 runs to 12 residues. V lost 10 bases and J lost 6; bases outside the gene matches: 7. This CDR3 is CATHDRGAEAFF. DNA for the CDR3: TGTGCCACCCACGACAGGGGTGCTGAAGCTTTCTTT.

The V gene is TRBV7-9, the J gene TRBJ2-3, with 10 positions matching TRBD2. The length of the CDR3 is 16 residues. V shed 0 bases and J 6 bases; nucleotides not matched to a gene: 6. CDR1 is SEHNR, CDR2 FQNEAQ, per germline (reference sequence). The CDR3 loop is CASSLASGGPMDTQYF. Written as DNA, the CDR3 is TGTGCCAGCAGCTTAGCTAGCGGGGGGCCCATGGATACGCAGTATTTT.

The chain employs TRBV19 and TRBJ1-1; D unclear. In germline, CDR1 is LNHDA, CDR2 SQIVND (reference sequence). Trimming stripped 2 bases from V and 1 base from J, with 5 bases between. The length of the CDR3 is 13 residues. The CDR3 DNA sequence: TGTGCCAGTAGTATAATAAGGAACACTGAAGCTTTCTTT. This gives the protein CASSIIRNTEAFF. Filled out from reference TRBV19 and TRBJ1-1, the complete variable domain reads DGGITQSPKYLFRKEGQNVTLSCEQNLNHDAMYWYRQDPGQGLRLIYYSQIVNDFQKGDIAEGYSVSREKKESFPLTVTSAQKNPTAFYLCASSIIRNTEAFFGQGTRLTVV.

This clone came up a few times. The chain links TRBV5-1 to TRBJ1-2; 9 nucleotides match TRBD1. Germline lookup yields CDR1 SGHRS and CDR2 YFSETQ. V lost 0 bases, J lost 8 bases, and 5 bases stayed unmatched. The CDR3 is made up of 14 amino acids. CDR3 region: CASSLEGTGLGYTF. The CDR3 DNA follows: TGCGCCAGCAGCTTGGAAGGGACAGGGTTAGGCTACACCTTC.

The J gene is TRBJ2-7, the V gene TRBV19; perhaps TRBD2 as D (6 bases). Germline CDR1 LNHDA, CDR2 SQIVND (reference sequence). The CDR3 has 15 amino acids. Trimming removed 4 bases at V and 5 bases at J, with 18 bases between. CDR3 in DNA: TGTGCCAGTAGTAAGGATCCGACTAGATTCAACGAGCAGTACTTC. Translation: CASSKDPTRFNEQYF.

J is TRBJ2-1 and V is TRBV2; the D gene is possibly TRBD2 (6 bases). Looked up from germline, CDR1 is SNHLY and CDR2 is FYNNEI. V lost 11 bases, J lost 7 bases, and 21 bases lay in between. This CDR3 has 14 amino acids. The CDR3 reads CARKGGQGVNEQFF. The DNA of the CDR3 is TGTGCCCGTAAGGGAGGTCAGGGAGTGAATGAGCAGTTCTTC.

This clone showed up just once. The J gene is TRBJ2-3, the V gene TRBV18, with D maybe TRBD2 (6 bases). Trimming removed 8 bases at V and 5 bases at J, with 8 bases between. From germline, CDR1 is KGHSH and CDR2 LQKENI. The CDR3 totals 11 residues. CDR3 nucleotide sequence: TGTGCCAGCCGGGAGAAAGATACGCAGTATTTT. Translating it yields CASREKDTQYF.

This chain joins TRBV19 and TRBJ1-2, with 8 bases that match TRBD1. V trimming: 5 bases; J trimming: 4 bases; junction bases outside the gene matches: 9. The CDR3 totals 15 residues. Germline-derived CDR1 and CDR2 are LNHDA and SQIVND (reference sequence). The DNA of the CDR3 is TGTGCCAGTAGTCGCAGGGGGCATATGGGCTATGGCTACACCTTC. Protein product: CASSRRGHMGYGYTF.

V usage is TRBV18 and J usage is TRBJ2-1; D unclear. V lost 0 bases to trimming and J lost 5 bases, with 8 bases between them. The length of the CDR3 is 14 residues. Germline loops: CDR1 KGHSH, CDR2 LQKENI. In nucleotides, the CDR3 is TGTGCCAGCTCACCACCGGGAAATCACAATGAGCAGTTCTTC. Its translation is CASSPPGNHNEQFF. Looking up the rest from reference TRBV18 and TRBJ2-1 gives the full variable domain: NAGVMQNPRHLVRRRGQEARLRCSPMKGHSHVYWYRQLPEEGLKFMVYLQKENIIDESGMPKERFSAEFPKEGPSILRIQQVVRGDSAAYFCASSPPGNHNEQFFGPGTRLTVL.

For the CDR3, the DNA is TGTGCCAGCAGTTACGGGGGCCTTAGTGAGACCCAGTACTTC. This encodes CASSYGGLSETQYF. The rearrangement uses TRBV6-5 and TRBJ2-5; D is perhaps TRBD1 (6 bases). CDR1 and CDR2 (germline): MNHEY, SVGAGI. With 2 bases removed from V and 5 bases from J, the gap between germline ends came to 12 bases. The CDR3 is 14 residues long.

The chain couples TRBV7-8 to TRBJ2-1; D gene uncertain. This CDR3 has 16 amino acids. Germline CDR1 and CDR2: SGHVS and FQNEAQ. V shed 0 bases and J shed 2 bases, with 11 bases lying between them. As DNA, the CDR3 is TGTGCCAGCAGCTTAGCGTATCCTGAGGCCTACAATGAGCAGTTCTTC. Translation gives CASSLAYPEAYNEQFF. The complete variable domain, with remaining parts taken from reference TRBV7-8 and TRBJ2-1, reads GAGVSQSPRYKVAKRGQDVALRCDPISGHVSLFWYQQALGQGPEFLTYFQNEAQLDKSGLPSDRFFAERPEGSVSTLKIQRTQQEDSAVYLCASSLAYPEAYNEQFFGPGTRLTVL.

The chain has TRBV2 and TRBJ1-5; TRBD1 matches at 10 bases. CDR1 and CDR2 (germline): SNHLY, FYNNEI. The CDR3 contains 15 residues. V lost 3 bases to trimming and J lost 5 bases; unmatched junction nucleotides: 4. The CDR3 DNA sequence: TGTGCCAGCAGTGACCCGGGACAGGGGCATCAGCCCCAGCATTTT. Amino acid sequence: CASSDPGQGHQPQHF.

The rearrangement links TRBV5-1 to TRBJ1-2; D is undetermined. The CDR3 length is 13 residues. The V gene lost 4 bases and the J gene lost 7 bases, with 14 bases spanning the gap. From germline, CDR1 is SGHRS and CDR2 YFSETQ. CDR3: CASSPPQGLGYTF. CDR3 nucleotides: TGCGCCAGCAGCCCGCCTCAAGGGCTTGGCTACACCTTC.

The DNA for the CDR3 is TGTGCCAGCAGTGGCTCGGGGGCAGAAGCTTTCTTT. This codes for CASSGSGAEAFF. V gene TRBV25-1 combines with J gene TRBJ1-1, with a weak D call TRBD1 (6 bases). Trimming took 4 bases from V and 8 from J, leaving 11 bases between them. This CDR3 spans 12 amino acids. The germline gives CDR1 MGHDK, CDR2 SYGVNS.

The chain has TRBV6-6 and TRBJ2-3; D ambiguous. Germline V gene data show CDR1 as MNHNY and CDR2 as SVGAGI (reference sequence). With 5 bases removed from V and 2 bases from J, the gap between germline ends came to 11 bases. The CDR3 covers 14 residues. The CDR3 here is CASSILDYTDTQYF. CDR3 coding DNA: TGTGCCAGCAGTATCCTGGATTACACAGATACGCAGTATTTT.

This chain uses TRBV6-9 with TRBJ2-7, with 9 nucleotides matching TRBD1. Germline V gene lookup returns CDR1 MNHGY and CDR2 SVAAGI. V shed 4 bases and J 4 bases; nucleotides not matched to a gene: 8. The CDR3 runs to 15 residues. The CDR3 region is CASSSPGQGRYEQYF. CDR3 sequence (DNA): TGTGCCAGCAGTTCTCCGGGACAGGGCCGGTACGAGCAGTACTTC.

This clone appeared once. The chain combines TRBV6-6 with TRBJ1-3; the D is unclear. Trimming left V 2 bases short and J 1 base short, with 9 bases between. CDR3 size: 15 residues. Germline V gene sequence: CDR1 MNHNY, CDR2 SVGAGI (reference sequence). Here the CDR3 reads CASSYPLGSGNTIYF. The CDR3 DNA is TGTGCCAGCAGTTACCCCCTGGGGTCTGGAAACACCATATATTTT.

J is TRBJ1-2 and V is TRBV27; the D gene is possibly TRBD1 (6 bases). The CDR3 runs 13 residues. Looked up from germline, CDR1 is MNHEY and CDR2 is SMNVEV (reference sequence). V was cut by 3 bases and J by 11 bases, with 16 bases left in between. The CDR3 DNA reads as TGTGCCAGCAGTTTGTACTCAGGGGACCGTTACACCTTC. It codes for CASSLYSGDRYTF.

This chain links TRBV30 with TRBJ2-7; a weak D match, TRBD1 (6 bases). Germline CDR1 and CDR2: GTSNPN and SVGIG (reference sequence). Trimming removed 0 bases from V and 3 bases from J, with 9 bases in between. This CDR3 region has 13 residues. CDR3 amino acids: CAWSVGHDYEQYF. CDR3 DNA: TGTGCCTGGAGTGTGGGACACGACTACGAGCAGTACTTC.

The chain recombines TRBV2 with TRBJ2-7, with D unresolved. The CDR3 consists of 10 residues. The germline V gene encodes CDR1 SNHLY and CDR2 FYNNEI. The V end lost 10 bases, the J end lost 8 bases, and 12 bases lay between the germline ends. The CDR3 region has the DNA TGTGCCACCGACCCGGCCAAGCAGTACTTC. This codes for CATDPAKQYF.

This chain links TRBV5-1 with TRBJ1-1; D not certain. This CDR3 spans 14 amino acids. Germline lookup yields CDR1 SGHRS and CDR2 YFSETQ. Trimming shortened V by 2 bases and J by 0 bases, and 8 bases separated the two germline ends. The CDR3 DNA sequence: TGCGCCAGCAGCTTCGACTGGGTGAACACTGAAGCTTTCTTT. Amino acids: CASSFDWVNTEAFF.

The genes are TRBV7-2 and TRBJ2-2; D is ambiguous. The CDR3 runs 12 residues. V shed 4 bases and J shed 5 bases, with 5 bases lying between them. Germline CDR1 and CDR2: SGHTA and FQGNSA. The CDR3 reads CASSSITGELFF. The CDR3 region has the DNA TGTGCCAGCAGCTCCATTACCGGGGAGCTGTTTTTT.